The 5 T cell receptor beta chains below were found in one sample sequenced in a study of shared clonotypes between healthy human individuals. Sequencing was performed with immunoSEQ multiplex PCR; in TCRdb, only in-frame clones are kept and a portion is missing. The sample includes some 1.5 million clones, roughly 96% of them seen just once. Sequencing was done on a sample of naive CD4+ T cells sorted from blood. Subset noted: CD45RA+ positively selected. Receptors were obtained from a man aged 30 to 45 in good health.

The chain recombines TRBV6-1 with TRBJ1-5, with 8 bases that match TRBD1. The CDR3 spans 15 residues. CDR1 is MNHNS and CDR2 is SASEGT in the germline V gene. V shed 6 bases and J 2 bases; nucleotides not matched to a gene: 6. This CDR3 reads CASRIGQGGNQPQHF. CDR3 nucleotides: TGTGCCAGCAGAATAGGACAGGGTGGCAATCAGCCCCAGCATTTT.

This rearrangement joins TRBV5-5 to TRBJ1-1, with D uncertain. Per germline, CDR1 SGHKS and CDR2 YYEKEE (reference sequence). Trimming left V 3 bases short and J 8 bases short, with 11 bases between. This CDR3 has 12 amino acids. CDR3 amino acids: CASSSIVSEAFF. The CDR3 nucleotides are TGTGCCAGCAGCTCGATCGTCTCCGAAGCTTTCTTT.

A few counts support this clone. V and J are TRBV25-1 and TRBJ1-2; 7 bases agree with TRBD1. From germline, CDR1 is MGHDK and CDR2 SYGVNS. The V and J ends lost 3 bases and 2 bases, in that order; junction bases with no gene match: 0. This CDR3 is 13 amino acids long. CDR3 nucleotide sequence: TGTGCCAGCAGTGAGACAGGGAACTATGGCTACACCTTC. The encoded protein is CASSETGNYGYTF.

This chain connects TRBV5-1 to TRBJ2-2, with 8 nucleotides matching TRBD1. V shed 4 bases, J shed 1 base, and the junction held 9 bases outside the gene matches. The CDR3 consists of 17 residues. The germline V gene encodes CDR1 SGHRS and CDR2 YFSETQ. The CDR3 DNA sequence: TGCGCCAGCAGCCGGAAACCGGGACAGGAGAACACCGGGGAGCTGTTTTTT. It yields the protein CASSRKPGQENTGELFF.

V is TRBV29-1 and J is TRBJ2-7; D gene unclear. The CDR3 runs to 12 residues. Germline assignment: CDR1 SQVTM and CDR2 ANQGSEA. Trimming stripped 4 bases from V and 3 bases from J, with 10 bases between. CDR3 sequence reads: CSVGLNYYEQYF. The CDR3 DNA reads TGCAGCGTTGGACTTAACTACTACGAGCAGTACTTC.